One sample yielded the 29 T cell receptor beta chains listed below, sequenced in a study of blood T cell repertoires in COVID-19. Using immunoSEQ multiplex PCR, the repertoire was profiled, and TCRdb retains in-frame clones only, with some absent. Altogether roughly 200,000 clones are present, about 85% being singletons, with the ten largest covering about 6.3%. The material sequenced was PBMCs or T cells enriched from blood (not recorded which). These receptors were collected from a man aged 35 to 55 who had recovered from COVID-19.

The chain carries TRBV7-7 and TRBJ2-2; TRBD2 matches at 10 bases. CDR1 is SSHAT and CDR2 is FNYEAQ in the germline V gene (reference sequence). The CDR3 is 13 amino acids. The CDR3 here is CALSGRENGELFF. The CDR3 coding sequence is TGTGCGTTAAGCGGGAGGGAAAACGGGGAGCTGTTTTTT.

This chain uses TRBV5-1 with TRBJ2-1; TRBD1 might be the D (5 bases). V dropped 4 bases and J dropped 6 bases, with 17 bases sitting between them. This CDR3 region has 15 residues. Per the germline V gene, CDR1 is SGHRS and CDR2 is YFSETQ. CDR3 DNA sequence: TGCGCCAGCAGCGTCTACCCCTATCAGGGCAATGAGCAGTTCTTC. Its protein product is CASSVYPYQGNEQFF.

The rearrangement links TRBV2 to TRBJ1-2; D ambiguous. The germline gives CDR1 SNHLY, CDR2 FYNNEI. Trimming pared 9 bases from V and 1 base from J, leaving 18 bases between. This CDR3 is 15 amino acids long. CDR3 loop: CASRPDSIFNYGYTF. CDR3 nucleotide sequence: TGTGCCAGTCGGCCGGACTCAATATTTAACTATGGCTACACCTTC.

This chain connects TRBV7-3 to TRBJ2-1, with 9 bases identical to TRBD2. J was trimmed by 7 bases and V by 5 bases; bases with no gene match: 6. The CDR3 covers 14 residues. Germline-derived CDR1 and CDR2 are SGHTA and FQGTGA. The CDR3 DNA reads TGTGCCAGCAGCCCTAGCGGGATGGGAAATGAGCAGTTCTTC. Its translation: CASSPSGMGNEQFF.

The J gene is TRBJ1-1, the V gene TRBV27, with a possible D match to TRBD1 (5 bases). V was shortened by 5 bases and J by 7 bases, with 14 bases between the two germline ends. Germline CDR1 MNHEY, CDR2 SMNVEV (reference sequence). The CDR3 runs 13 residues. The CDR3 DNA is TGTGCCAGCAGTCCCTTTGGGGGGGGTGAAGCTTTCTTT. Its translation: CASSPFGGGEAFF.

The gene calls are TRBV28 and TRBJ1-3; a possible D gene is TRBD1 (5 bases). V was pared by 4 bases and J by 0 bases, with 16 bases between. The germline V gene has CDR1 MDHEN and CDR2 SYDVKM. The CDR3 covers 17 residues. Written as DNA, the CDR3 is TGTGCCAGCAGTTCGCTATTAAGGGGTCTCTCTGGAAACACCATATATTTT. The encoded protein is CASSSLLRGLSGNTIYF.

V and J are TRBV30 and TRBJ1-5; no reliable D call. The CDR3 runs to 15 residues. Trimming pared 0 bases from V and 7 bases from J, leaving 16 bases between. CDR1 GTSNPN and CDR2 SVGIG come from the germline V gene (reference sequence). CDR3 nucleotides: TGTGCCTGGAGTGTACCTGGAAATCGAGGCCAGCCCCAGCATTTT. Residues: CAWSVPGNRGQPQHF. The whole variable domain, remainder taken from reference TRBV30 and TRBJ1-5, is SQTIHQWPATLVQPVGSPLSLECTVEGTSNPNLYWYRQAAGRGLQLLFYSVGIGQISSEVPQNLSASRPQDRQFILSSKKLLLSDSGFYLCAWSVPGNRGQPQHFGDGTRLSIL.

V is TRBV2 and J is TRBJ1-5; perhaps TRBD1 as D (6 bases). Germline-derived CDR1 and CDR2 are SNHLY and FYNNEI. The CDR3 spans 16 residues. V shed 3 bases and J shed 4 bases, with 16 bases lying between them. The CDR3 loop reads CASSDRVGGGNQPQHF. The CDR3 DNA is TGTGCCAGCAGTGATCGGGTAGGGGGTGGAAATCAGCCCCAGCATTTT.

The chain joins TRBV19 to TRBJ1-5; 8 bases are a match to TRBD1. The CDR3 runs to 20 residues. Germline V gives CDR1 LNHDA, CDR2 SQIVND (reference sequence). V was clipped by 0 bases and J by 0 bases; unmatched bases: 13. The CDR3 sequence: CASSIDHLRDRQNSNQPQHF. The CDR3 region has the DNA TGTGCCAGTAGTATAGATCATTTAAGGGACAGGCAAAATAGCAATCAGCCCCAGCATTTT.

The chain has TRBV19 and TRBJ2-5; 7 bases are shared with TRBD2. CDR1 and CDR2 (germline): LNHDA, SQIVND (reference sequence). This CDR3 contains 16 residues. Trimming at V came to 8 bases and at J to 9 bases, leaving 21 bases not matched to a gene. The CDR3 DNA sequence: TGTGCCAGTGGAGACTCCAACGGGGGGTTCCTTCGGGCCCAGTACTTC. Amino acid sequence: CASGDSNGGFLRAQYF.

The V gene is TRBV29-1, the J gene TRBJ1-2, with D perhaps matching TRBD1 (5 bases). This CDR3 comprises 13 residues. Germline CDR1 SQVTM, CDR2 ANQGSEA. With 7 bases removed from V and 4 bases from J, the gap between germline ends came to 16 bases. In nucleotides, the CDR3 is TGCAGCGCCTACCCCGACAGCTCCTATGGCTACACCTTC. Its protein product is CSAYPDSSYGYTF.

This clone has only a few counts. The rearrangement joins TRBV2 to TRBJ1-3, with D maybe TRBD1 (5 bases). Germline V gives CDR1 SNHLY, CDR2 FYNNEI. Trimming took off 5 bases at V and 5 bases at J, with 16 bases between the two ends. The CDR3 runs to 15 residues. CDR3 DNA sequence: TGTGCCAGCAGTAACTACAGGAACCCTAGAAACACCATATATTTT. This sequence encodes CASSNYRNPRNTIYF.

CDR3 region: CASSLPDRTSTQETQYF. The CDR3 bases are TGTGCCAGCAGCTTACCAGATCGGACTAGCACGCAAGAGACCCAGTACTTC. The rearrangement joins TRBV11-3 to TRBJ2-5; TRBD2 agrees at 8 bases. Trimming removed 2 bases from V and 2 bases from J; junction bases left unmatched: 10. Germline V lookup: CDR1 SGHNT, CDR2 YENEEA. The CDR3 consists of 17 residues. Complete variable domain (other parts from reference TRBV11-3 and TRBJ2-5): EAGVVQSPRYKIIEKKQPVAFWCNPISGHNTLYWYLQNLGQGPELLIRYENEEAVDDSQLPKDRFSAERLKGVDSTLKIQPAELGDSAVYLCASSLPDRTSTQETQYFGPGTRLLVL.

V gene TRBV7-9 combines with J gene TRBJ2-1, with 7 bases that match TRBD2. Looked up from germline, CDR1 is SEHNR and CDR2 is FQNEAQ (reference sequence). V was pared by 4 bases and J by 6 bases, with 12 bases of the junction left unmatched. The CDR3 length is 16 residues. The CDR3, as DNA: TGTGCCAGCAGCTCCAGACTAGCTGTCGGTTCCAATGAGCAGTTCTTC. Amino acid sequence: CASSSRLAVGSNEQFF.

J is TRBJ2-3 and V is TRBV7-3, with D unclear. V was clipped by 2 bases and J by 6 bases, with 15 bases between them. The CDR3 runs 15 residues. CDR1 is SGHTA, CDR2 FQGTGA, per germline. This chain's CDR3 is CASSLEGERGDTQYF. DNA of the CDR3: TGTGCCAGCAGCTTAGAAGGTGAACGCGGTGATACGCAGTATTTT.

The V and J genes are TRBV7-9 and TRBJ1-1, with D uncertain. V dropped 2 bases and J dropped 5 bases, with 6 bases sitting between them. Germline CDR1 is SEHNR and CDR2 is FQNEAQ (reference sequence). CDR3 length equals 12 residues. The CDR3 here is CASSLKLTEAFF. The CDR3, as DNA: TGTGCCAGCAGCTTAAAACTGACTGAAGCTTTCTTT. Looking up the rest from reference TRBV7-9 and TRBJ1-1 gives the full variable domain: DTGVSQNPRHKITKRGQNVTFRCDPISEHNRLYWYRQTLGQGPEFLTYFQNEAQLEKSRLLSDRFSAERPKGSFSTLEIQRTEQGDSAMYLCASSLKLTEAFFGQGTRLTVV.

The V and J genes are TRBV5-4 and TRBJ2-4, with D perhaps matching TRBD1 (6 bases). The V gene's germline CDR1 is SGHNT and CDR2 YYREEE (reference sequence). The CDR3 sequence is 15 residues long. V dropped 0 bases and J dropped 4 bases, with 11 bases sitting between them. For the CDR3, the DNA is TGTGCCAGCAGCTTGGCGGGAAGGGGGAAAAACATTCAGTACTTC. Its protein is CASSLAGRGKNIQYF.

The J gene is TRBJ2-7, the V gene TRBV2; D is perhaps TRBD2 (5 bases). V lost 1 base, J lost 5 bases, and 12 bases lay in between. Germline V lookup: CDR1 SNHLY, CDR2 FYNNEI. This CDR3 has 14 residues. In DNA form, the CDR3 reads TGTGCCAGCAGTGAAGGGACTGCCCCAAACGAGCAGTACTTC. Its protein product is CASSEGTAPNEQYF.

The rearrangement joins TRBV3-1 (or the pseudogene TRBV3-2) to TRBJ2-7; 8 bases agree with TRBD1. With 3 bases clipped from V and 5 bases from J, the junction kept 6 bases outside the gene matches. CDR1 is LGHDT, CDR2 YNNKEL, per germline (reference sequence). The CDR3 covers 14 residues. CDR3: CASSHTGGRNEQYF. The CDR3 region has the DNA TGTGCCAGCAGCCATACAGGGGGTCGGAACGAGCAGTACTTC.

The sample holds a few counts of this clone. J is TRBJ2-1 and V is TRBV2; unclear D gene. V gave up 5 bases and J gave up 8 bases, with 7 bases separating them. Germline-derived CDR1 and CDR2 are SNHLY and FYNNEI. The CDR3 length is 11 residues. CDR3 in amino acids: CASSQDHEQFF. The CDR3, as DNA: TGTGCCAGCAGTCAGGATCATGAGCAGTTCTTC.

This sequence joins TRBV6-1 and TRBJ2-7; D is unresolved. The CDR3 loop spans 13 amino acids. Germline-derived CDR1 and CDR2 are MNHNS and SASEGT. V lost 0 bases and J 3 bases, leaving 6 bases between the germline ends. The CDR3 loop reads CASSEAPIYEQYF. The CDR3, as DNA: TGTGCCAGCAGTGAAGCCCCCATCTACGAGCAGTACTTC.

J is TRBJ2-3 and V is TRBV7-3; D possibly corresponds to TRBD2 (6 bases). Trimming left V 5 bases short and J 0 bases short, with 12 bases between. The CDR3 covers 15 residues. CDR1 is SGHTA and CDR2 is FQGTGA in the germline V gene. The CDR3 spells CASSPGGPSTDTQYF. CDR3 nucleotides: TGTGCCAGCAGCCCCGGGGGTCCTAGCACAGATACGCAGTATTTT. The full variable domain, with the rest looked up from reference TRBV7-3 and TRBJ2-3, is GAGVSQTPSNKVTEKGKYVELRCDPISGHTALYWYRQSLGQGPEFLIYFQGTGAADDSGLPNDRFFAVRPEGSVSTLKIQRTERGDSAVYLCASSPGGPSTDTQYFGPGTRLTVL.

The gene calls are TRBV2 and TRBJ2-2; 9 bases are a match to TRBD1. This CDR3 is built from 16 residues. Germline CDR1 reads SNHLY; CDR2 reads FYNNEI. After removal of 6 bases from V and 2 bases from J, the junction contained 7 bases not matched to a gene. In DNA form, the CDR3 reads TGTGCCAGCAGCCCACCGGGACAGGGTAACACCGGGGAGCTGTTTTTT. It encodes CASSPPGQGNTGELFF.

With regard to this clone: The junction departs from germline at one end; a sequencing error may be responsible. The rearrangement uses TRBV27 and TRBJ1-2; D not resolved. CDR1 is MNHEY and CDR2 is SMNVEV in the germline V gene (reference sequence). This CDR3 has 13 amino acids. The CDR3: CASSLGPGSPYFF. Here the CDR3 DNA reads TGTGCCAGCAGTTTAGGCCCCGGGTCCCCCTACTTCTTC.

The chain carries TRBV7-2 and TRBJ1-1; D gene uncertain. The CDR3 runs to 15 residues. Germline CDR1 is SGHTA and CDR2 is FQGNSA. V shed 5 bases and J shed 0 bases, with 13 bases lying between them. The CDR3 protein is CASSQRPDLNTEAFF. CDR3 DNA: TGTGCCAGCAGCCAGCGCCCGGATTTGAACACTGAAGCTTTCTTT.

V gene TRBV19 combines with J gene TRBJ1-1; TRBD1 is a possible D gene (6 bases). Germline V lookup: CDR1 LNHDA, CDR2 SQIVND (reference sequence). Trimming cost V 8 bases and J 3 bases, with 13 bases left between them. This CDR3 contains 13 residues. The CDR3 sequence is CASLTGGDTEAFF. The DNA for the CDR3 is TGTGCCAGTTTGACAGGAGGCGACACTGAAGCTTTCTTT.

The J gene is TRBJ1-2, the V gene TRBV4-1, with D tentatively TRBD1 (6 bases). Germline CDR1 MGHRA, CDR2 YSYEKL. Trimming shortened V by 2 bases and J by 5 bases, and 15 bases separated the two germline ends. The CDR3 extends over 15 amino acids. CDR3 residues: CASSQKATGKYGYTF. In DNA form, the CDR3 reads TGCGCCAGCAGCCAAAAGGCGACAGGAAAATATGGCTACACCTTC.

This CDR3 reads CASSWAPGNTGELFF. The CDR3 nucleotides are TGTGCCAGCAGTTGGGCCCCCGGGAACACCGGGGAGCTGTTTTTT. The chain joins TRBV3-1 (or the pseudogene TRBV3-2) to TRBJ2-2; no reliable D call. Germline-derived CDR1 and CDR2 are LGHDT and YNNKEL (reference sequence). Deletions cut 6 bases from V and 1 base from J, with 12 bases between. The CDR3 extends over 15 amino acids.

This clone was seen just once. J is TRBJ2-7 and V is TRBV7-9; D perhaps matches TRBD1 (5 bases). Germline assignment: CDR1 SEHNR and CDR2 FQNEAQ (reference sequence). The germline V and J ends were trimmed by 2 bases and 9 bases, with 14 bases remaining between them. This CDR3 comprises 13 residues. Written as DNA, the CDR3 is TGTGCCAGCAGCTTACTGTCACAGGACGGGCAGTACTTC. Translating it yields CASSLLSQDGQYF.